This TCR beta chain was recorded in a study of tissue T cells after allogeneic stem cell transplantation. Study-level findings and limits: Blood and spleen captured only part of the tissue TCR repertoire. The study did not identify alloreactive or antigen-specific tissue TCRs, and some clones might be persisting host cells. Anatomically similar tissues had similar TCR repertoires within each patient.

As concerns this clone: Its antigen is unknown. Gene names refer to mouse genes. The read falls 1 residue short of the CDR3 end, and the missing part is taken from the germline J gene.

The sample's time point: mouse harvest day 7 after allogeneic transplant. Each mouse received 10^7 T-cell-depleted marrow cells plus 10^6 splenic CD5+ T cells by tail vein. Germline loops: CDR1 KGHTA, CDR2 FQNQQP. This CDR3 spans 16 amino acids. TCRbeta CDR3 was sequenced at survey depth with template counts. Sequencing was performed with immunoSEQ multiplex PCR; in TCRdb, only in-frame clones are kept and a portion is missing. Seen here are about 9,300 clones, about half observed once, and the top ten hold 7.1%. What was sequenced was gut tissue. This chain joins TRBV23 and TRBJ2-3; TRBD1 is the table's D call, not checked against the DNA. The origin of this receptor is a female BALB/c mouse given C57BL/6 T cells with graft-versus-host disease after an allogeneic hematopoietic cell transplant. The sequenced part of the CDR3 DNA is TGCTCCAGCAGTCAGGGACAGGGGGCAGGTGCAGAAACGCTGTAT. Protein sequence: CSSSQGQGAGAETLY. The entire CDR3 protein is CSSSQGQGAGAETLYF.